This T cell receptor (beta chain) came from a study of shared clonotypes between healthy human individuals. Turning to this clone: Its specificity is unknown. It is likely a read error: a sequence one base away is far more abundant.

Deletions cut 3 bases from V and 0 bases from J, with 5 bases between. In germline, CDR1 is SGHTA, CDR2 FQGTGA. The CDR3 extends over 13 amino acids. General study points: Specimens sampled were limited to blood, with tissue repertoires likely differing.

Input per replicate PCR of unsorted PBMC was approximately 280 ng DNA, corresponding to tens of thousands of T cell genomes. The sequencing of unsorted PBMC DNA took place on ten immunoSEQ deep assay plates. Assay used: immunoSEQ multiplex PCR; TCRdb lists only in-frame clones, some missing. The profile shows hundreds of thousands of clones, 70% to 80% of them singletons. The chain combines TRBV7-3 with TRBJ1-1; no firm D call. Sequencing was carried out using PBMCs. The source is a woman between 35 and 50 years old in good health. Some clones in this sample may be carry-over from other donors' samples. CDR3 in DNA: TGTGCCAGCAGCTTCGACATGAACACTGAAGCTTTCTTT. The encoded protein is CASSFDMNTEAFF.